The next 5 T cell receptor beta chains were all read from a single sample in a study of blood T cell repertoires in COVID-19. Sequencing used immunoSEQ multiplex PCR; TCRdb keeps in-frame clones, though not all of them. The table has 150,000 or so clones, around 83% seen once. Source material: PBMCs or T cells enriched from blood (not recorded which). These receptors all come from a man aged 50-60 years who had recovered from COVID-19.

As DNA, the CDR3 is TGCAGCGTAAAGGAGGGGGCGGGAAACACTGAAGCTTTCTTT. Amino acid sequence: CSVKEGAGNTEAFF. V gene TRBV29-1 combines with J gene TRBJ1-1; 7 nucleotides agree with TRBD1. This CDR3 comprises 14 residues. The ends lost 6 bases at V and 2 bases at J; junction bases unmatched: 9. Germline CDR1 SQVTM, CDR2 ANQGSEA.

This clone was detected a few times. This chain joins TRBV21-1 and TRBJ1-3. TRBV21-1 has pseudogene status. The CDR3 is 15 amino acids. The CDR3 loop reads CASSPRTRPNNTIYF. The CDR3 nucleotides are TGTGCCAGCAGCCCCCGGACTCGGCCTAATAACACCATATATTTT.

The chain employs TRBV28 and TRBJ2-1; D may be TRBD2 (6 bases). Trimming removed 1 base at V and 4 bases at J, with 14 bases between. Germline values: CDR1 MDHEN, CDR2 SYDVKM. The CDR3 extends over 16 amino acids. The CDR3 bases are TGTGCCAGCAGTTTATTAGGGACTCGGGTTTACAATGAGCAGTTCTTC. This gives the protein CASSLLGTRVYNEQFF.

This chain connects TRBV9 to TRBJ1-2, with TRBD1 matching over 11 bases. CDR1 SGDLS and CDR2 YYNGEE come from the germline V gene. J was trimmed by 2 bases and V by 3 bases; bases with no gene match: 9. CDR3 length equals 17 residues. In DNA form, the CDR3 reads TGTGCCAGCAGCGCACGCTCCGGGACAGGGGGAAACTATGGCTACACCTTC. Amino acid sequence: CASSARSGTGGNYGYTF.

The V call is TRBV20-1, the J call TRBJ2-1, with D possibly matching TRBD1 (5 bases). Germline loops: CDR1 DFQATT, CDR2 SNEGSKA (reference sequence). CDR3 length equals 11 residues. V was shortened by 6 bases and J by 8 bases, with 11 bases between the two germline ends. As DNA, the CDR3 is TGCAGTGCAGGGGAAGGCTATGAGCAGTTCTTC. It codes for CSAGEGYEQFF.